This TCR beta chain was sequenced during a study of T cell repertoires in cytomegalovirus infection. Findings and limits, study-wide: The cumulative frequency of public TCR beta families distinguished individuals who carried CMV together with the relevant HLA.

One entry per CDR3 protein, called by TCRdb with MiXCR from the reads. The data hold around 570,000 distinct CDR3 sequences, with about 39% observed a single time. Regarding this clonotype: Its antigen remains unidentified.

Germline CDR1 and CDR2: SQVTM and ANQGSEA. The CDR3 spans 14 residues. V was clipped by 7 bases and J by 0 bases, with 16 bases between them. This sequence was found in a human donor in good health (CMV status not recorded). Some clones in this sample may be carry-over from other donors' samples. Material: cultured PBMCs, obtained from culture after CMV antigen stimulation. This chain links TRBV29-1 with TRBJ2-7, with D maybe TRBD1 (8 bases). CDR3 protein: CSAGRTGSSYEQYF. The CDR3 bases are TGCAGCGCCGGGAGGACAGGGAGCTCCTACGAGCAGTACTTC.